This T cell receptor (beta chain) is drawn from a study of blood T cell dynamics during melanoma immunotherapy. Study-wide context: Metastatic melanoma patients received first-line pembrolizumab or nivolumab plus ipilimumab.

Time point here: pre-treatment baseline. Produced via immunoSEQ multiplex PCR; TCRdb's table is partial and in-frame only. The sample lists 13,000 or so clones, roughly 94% seen once, with around 0.18% in the top ten. The CDR3 is 16 amino acids. CDR1 is MNHEY, CDR2 SMNVEV, per germline (reference sequence). V lost 2 bases and J lost 5, with 19 bases in between. The sequence was obtained from a human donor with melanoma. V gene TRBV27 combines with J gene TRBJ2-7; a weak D match, TRBD1 (6 bases). The sequenced sample was effector memory CD8+ T cells from blood, obtained from a patient treated with checkpoint blockade. The CDR3 coding sequence is TGTGCCAGCAGTTTAGATGCTTACAGGGAAATTGACGAGCAGTACTTC. It specifies CASSLDAYREIDEQYF.